The rows below give T cell receptor beta chains drawn from one sample of a study of Graves' ophthalmopathy and Graves' hyperthyroidism. TCRdb reprocessed the multiplex PCR reads via MiXCR and lists one record per CDR3 protein. The sample has hundreds of thousands of distinct CDR3 sequences; 22% are singletons. Sequencing used peripheral blood. Receptors were obtained from a young woman with stable Graves' hyperthyroidism. Some clones in this sample may be carry-over from other donors' samples. CDR3s include the opening cysteine and the closing phenylalanine or tryptophan. Fields, in order: clone size, D gene, V gene, J gene, CDR3 protein, CDR3 DNA. A D gene is named only where the DNA matches it firmly. Some rows have no size entry. The others give once, few or many, or a class for an expanded clone.

>few|-|TRBV12-3/TRBV12-4|TRBJ2-5
CASTETDGETQYF
TGTGCCAGCACCGAGACCGACGGGGAGACCCAGTACTTC
>few|TRBD1|TRBV6-2/TRBV6-3|TRBJ1-2
CASSYSNRIFRTGADGYTF
TGTGCCAGCAGTTACTCGAATAGGATTTTTCGGACAGGGGCGGATGGCTACACCTTC
>-|TRBD1|TRBV6-1|TRBJ2-7
CASRGQGAKNEQYF
TGTGCCAGCAGGGGACAGGGGGCGAAGAACGAGCAGTACTTC
>many|-|TRBV14|TRBJ1-5
CASSRRGYNQPQHF
TGTGCCAGCAGCCGTCGTGGGTACAATCAGCCCCAGCATTTT
>-|TRBD1|TRBV29-1|TRBJ1-3
CSVTTGRENTIYF
TGCAGCGTTACGACAGGGCGTGAAAACACCATATATTTT
>many|-|TRBV25-1|TRBJ2-5
CASRSGSRLQETQYF
TGTGCCAGCAGATCAGGGAGTAGACTTCAAGAGACCCAGTACTTC
>-|-|TRBV30|TRBJ2-6
CAWSVQFSGANVLTF
TGTGCCTGGAGTGTACAATTCTCTGGGGCCAACGTCCTGACTTTC
>many|-|TRBV12-3/TRBV12-4|TRBJ2-7
CASSRRSSYEQYF
TGTGCCAGCAGTAGACGGAGCTCCTACGAGCAGTACTTC
>-|-|TRBV6-1|TRBJ1-5
CASSEVLINQPQHF
TGTGCCAGCAGTGAGGTCCTTATCAATCAGCCCCAGCATTTT
>-|-|TRBV29-1|TRBJ1-2
CSVDARRELSGYGYTF
TGCAGCGTTGACGCGAGACGGGAATTGAGTGGCTATGGCTACACCTTC
>many|-|TRBV7-3|TRBJ2-2
CASSLSGRDTGELFF
TGTGCCAGCAGCTTATCAGGGAGAGACACCGGGGAGCTGTTTTTT
>many|TRBD1|TRBV27|TRBJ1-2
CASSLGTGGLYGYTF
TGTGCCAGCAGTTTAGGGACAGGCGGGCTCTATGGCTACACCTTC
>many|TRBD1|TRBV11-2|TRBJ2-5
CASSLGLTGRRETQYF
TGTGCCAGCAGCTTAGGCCTGACAGGGCGACGGGAGACCCAGTACTTC
>-|-|TRBV12-3/TRBV12-4|TRBJ2-7
CASSFMGYEQYF
TGTGCCAGCAGTTTTATGGGGTACGAGCAGTACTTC
>many|TRBD1|TRBV29-1|TRBJ2-5
CSVMGQGGETQYF
TGCAGCGTTATGGGACAGGGCGGGGAGACCCAGTACTTC
>-|-|TRBV20-1|TRBJ2-7
CSAGDLSGKEKQYF
TGCAGTGCTGGCGATCTATCGGGAAAAGAGAAGCAGTACTTC
>many|-|TRBV4-1|TRBJ1-1
CASSQDPPPREAFF
TGCGCCAGCAGCCAAGACCCGCCTCCCCGGGAAGCTTTCTTT
>-|-|TRBV6-2/TRBV6-3|TRBJ1-5
CASTKGGSNQPQHF
TGTGCCAGCACCAAGGGCGGTAGCAATCAGCCCCAGCATTTT
>many|-|TRBV6-1|TRBJ1-1
CASSVAGVVNTEAFF
TGTGCCAGCAGTGTAGCAGGGGTTGTGAACACTGAAGCTTTCTTT
>-|-|TRBV6-1|TRBJ1-5
CASSEGEGESQPQHF
TGTGCCAGCAGTGAAGGGGAGGGTGAGAGTCAGCCCCAGCATTTT
>-|TRBD2|TRBV15|TRBJ2-7
CATSTWGGDRYEQYF
TGTGCCACCAGCACCTGGGGGGGGGACCGCTACGAGCAGTACTTC
>many|TRBD2|TRBV2|TRBJ2-2
CASSEVLAENTGELFF
TGTGCCAGCAGTGAAGTTCTAGCGGAGAACACCGGGGAGCTGTTTTTT
>many|-|TRBV13|TRBJ2-7
CASSNRVTETPYEQYF
TGTGCCAGCAGCAACCGGGTCACCGAGACCCCCTACGAGCAGTACTTC
>-|-|TRBV12-3/TRBV12-4|TRBJ2-3
CASSYRDTDTQYF
TGTGCCAGCAGTTACAGGGACACAGATACGCAGTATTTT
>-|-|TRBV10-3|TRBJ2-7
CATNMGYEQYF
TGTGCCACCAATATGGGGTACGAGCAGTACTTC
>few|TRBD2|TRBV7-8|TRBJ2-7
CASSLLWEGEQYF
TGTGCCAGCAGCTTACTGTGGGAGGGTGAGCAGTACTTC
>many|TRBD1|TRBV12-3/TRBV12-4|TRBJ1-6
CASSRRDSQSWNNSPLHF
TGTGCCAGCAGCCGGAGGGACAGCCAGAGCTGGAATAATTCACCCCTCCACTTT
>few|-|TRBV12-3/TRBV12-4|TRBJ2-7
CASSFSGGLIYEQYF
TGTGCCAGCAGTTTCTCAGGGGGGTTAATCTACGAGCAGTACTTC
>many|-|TRBV19|TRBJ1-5
CASSSLSGQLTHQPQHF
TGTGCCAGTAGCTCCCTGTCCGGACAGCTAACGCACCAGCCCCAGCATTTT
>few|-|TRBV3-2|TRBJ2-7
CASSQGFSGGAYEQYF
TGTGCCAGCAGCCAAGGGTTCTCAGGGGGCGCCTACGAGCAGTACTTC
>many|-|TRBV15|TRBJ2-5
CATSRDEAGRQETQYF
TGTGCCACCAGCAGAGATGAGGCAGGGAGGCAAGAGACCCAGTACTTC
>many|TRBD1|TRBV28|TRBJ1-1
CASMTGSTEAFF
TGTGCCAGTATGACAGGGTCCACTGAAGCTTTCTTT
>many|-|TRBV12-3/TRBV12-4|TRBJ2-2
CASRPTGGELFF
TGTGCCAGCAGGCCCACTGGCGGGGAGCTGTTTTTT
>-|-|TRBV6-2/TRBV6-3|TRBJ2-7
CASSFNSGTQDF
TGTGCCAGCAGTTTCAACAGCGGGACACAAGACTTC
>-|TRBD1|TRBV6-2/TRBV6-3|TRBJ2-7
CASGQVGEQYF
TGTGCCAGCGGACAGGTCGGAGAGCAGTACTTC
>many|-|TRBV30|TRBJ1-1
CAWSVLAEAFF
TGTGCCTGGAGTGTATTGGCGGAAGCTTTCTTT
>many|TRBD1|TRBV6-1|TRBJ1-5
CASSEGGQSNQPQHF
TGTGCCAGCAGTGAAGGGGGACAGAGCAATCAGCCCCAGCATTTT
>-|TRBD1|TRBV4-1|TRBJ2-3
CASSQMWTGQSDTQYF
TGCGCCAGCAGCCAAATGTGGACAGGGCAATCGGATACGCAGTATTTT
>-|-|TRBV7-2|TRBJ1-2
CASENRGGYYGYTF
TGTGCCAGCGAAAATCGAGGGGGGTACTATGGCTACACCTTC
>many|TRBD1|TRBV19|TRBJ1-2
CASTPDRVSYGYTF
TGTGCCAGTACCCCGGACAGGGTGTCCTATGGCTACACCTTC
>-|-|TRBV29-1|TRBJ1-1
CSAMTELNTEAFF
TGCAGCGCCATGACAGAGCTGAACACTGAAGCTTTCTTT
>many|TRBD1|TRBV7-3|TRBJ1-5
CASSLNPPRQGGQPQHF
TGTGCCAGCAGCTTAAACCCCCCCCGACAGGGTGGCCAGCCCCAGCATTTT
>many|-|TRBV28|TRBJ2-7
CASSIWRVEQYF
TGTGCCAGCAGTATATGGAGGGTCGAGCAGTACTTC
>-|-|TRBV5-1|TRBJ1-3
CASSPGTGRTWNTIYF
TGCGCCAGCAGCCCGGGGACGGGACGGACTTGGAACACCATATATTTT
>many|-|TRBV12-3/TRBV12-4|TRBJ1-1
CASSRWGNTEAFF
TGTGCCAGCAGCCGTTGGGGGAACACTGAAGCTTTCTTT
>many|-|TRBV27|TRBJ1-1
CASSPVAVNTEAFF
TGTGCCAGCAGCCCCGTGGCAGTGAACACTGAAGCTTTCTTT